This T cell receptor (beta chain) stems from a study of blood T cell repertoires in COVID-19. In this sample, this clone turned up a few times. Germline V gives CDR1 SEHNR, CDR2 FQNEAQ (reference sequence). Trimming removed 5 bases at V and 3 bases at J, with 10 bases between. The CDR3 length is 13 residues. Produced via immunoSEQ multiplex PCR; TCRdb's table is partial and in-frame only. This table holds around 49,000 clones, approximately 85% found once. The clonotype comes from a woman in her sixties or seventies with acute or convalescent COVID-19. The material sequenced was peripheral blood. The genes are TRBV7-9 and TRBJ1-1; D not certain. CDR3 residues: CASSPWAYTEAFF. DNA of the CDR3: TGTGCCAGCAGCCCTTGGGCCTACACTGAAGCTTTCTTT.